This record looks at one T cell receptor beta chain sequence and its context. No cognate antigen has been identified for it. No base qualities exist here, and no much larger clone lies one base off it. Taken from cysteine to phenylalanine, the CDR3 has 12 residues. This entry keeps only the CDR3 DNA: 36 bases, framed from base 1. Trimming removed 6 bases from V and 6 bases from J, leaving 12 bases between the germline ends. Per the germline V gene, SGHAT is the CDR1 and FQNNGV is the CDR2. The library was prepared using the immunoSEQ multiplex PCR assay. For the multiplex PCR, a mixture combining 60 forward primers for TCR Vbeta segments and 13 reverse primers for TCR Jbeta segments was used. The CDR3 region of rearranged TCR beta genes was amplified from genomic DNA by a multiplex PCR assay. On the Illumina HiSeq System, the amplified TCR beta libraries were sequenced as 87-base-pair reads. As for how the authors treated the data: A later analysis tallied 75 million to 95 million unique TCR beta chains across the 666 repertoires, and 10 million to 11 million of those chains were shared by two or more donors. To remove PCR and sequencing errors, raw reads were error-corrected and collapsed into unique sequences using a nearest-neighbor algorithm that merged closely related sequences. To assign V, D and J gene segments, CDR3 sequences were aligned to IMGT reference sequences. For a sequence to be retained, a match of at least six nucleotides to both a V gene segment and a J gene segment was required. A rearrangement was called productive if the CDR3 had no stop codons and remained in frame with V and J, and every other rearrangement was called non-productive. CDR3 was defined by IMGT convention, running from the second conserved V-encoded cysteine to the conserved J-encoded phenylalanine. Sequences without an unambiguous match to a single V gene segment were excluded from the earlier analysis of several hundred of the donors. An earlier analysis of about 600 of the donors called V segments functional above 56.7% productive rearrangements and segregating when the between-donor standard deviation exceeded 5%. To diagnose cytomegalovirus status from the catalog of TCR beta chain sequences, a statistical classification framework was built. A later analysis assigned V and J genes by comparing TCR nucleotide sequences with IMGT/GENE-DB human TR gene sequences. In a later analysis, CDR3 sequences and most-parsimonious VDJ recombination scenarios were assigned using the TCRdist pipeline. In a later analysis, every TCR beta chain was defined by the combination of its CDR3 amino acid sequence and its V-gene family, and reads without a unique V-gene family were dropped. To address suspected cross-contamination and a sequencing artifact, a later analysis removed a few hundred highly shared, low-generation-probability nucleotide sequences. In a later analysis, a clonal expansion index was calculated for each public chain from normalized within-repertoire ranks of inferred template counts. In a later analysis, generation probabilities were computed using a VDJ recombination model fitted to out-of-frame rearrangements, and the results were checked against IGoR. In a later analysis, hypergeometric tests were used to score TCR-TCR, TCR-HLA and TCR-CMV co-occurrence, with a repertoire-size bias correction applied to TCR pairs. A later analysis estimated false discovery rates by permuting HLA or CMV assignments 20 times. In a later analysis, co-occurring TCRs were grouped with DBSCAN, and TCRdist sequence similarity was added when clustering was performed within HLA-allele-positive subsets. For co-occurrence clustering, repertoires with fewer than 30,000 or more than 120,000 public chains were excluded, along with 5 or 6 repertoires with anomalous nucleotide sharing. This is the immuneACCESS table as TCRdb keeps it, with only in-frame sequences that have V and J called. A part of the clones is gone; compared with another copy, unresolved V genes explain less than half, and the rest is unexplained. The V and J calls and the clone size are those of that table, but D and trimming were determined from the DNA. A total of about 170,000 clones appear in this sample, around 80% of them only once. The top ten constitute 1% of the sample.

The sample originates from a study of cytomegalovirus exposure and HLA in healthy donors (TCRdb year 2017). About the full investigation: According to an earlier analysis of a few hundred of the donors, 150 million to 200 million T cells yielded 117 million unique TCR beta sequences and about 280 Gb of sequence data. An early release covering roughly 580 HLA-typed donors comprised about 290 gigabases of sequencing data and around 85 million unique TCR sequences. Of the roughly 400 genotyped donors, over 65% fell in the genetic ancestry cluster associated with self-reported Caucasian donors. The aim of the study was to test whether cataloging public T cell receptors could identify signatures of past pathogen exposure. Using immunosequencing, the study profiled T cell repertoires from 550 to 750 subjects and related those repertoires to cytomegalovirus serostatus. Along with the approximately 600-subject first cohort, a separate validation cohort of over a hundred different subjects was used. The study combined high-throughput TCR immunosequencing, statistical association of individual TCRs with disease status, and machine learning to predict cytomegalovirus infection status. A later analysis re-examined previously published TCR beta repertoires from hundreds of donors and added high-resolution HLA genotyping to investigate patterns of TCR occurrence. Rather than drawing on any new phenotypic data, the later analysis identified candidate immune exposures from TCR beta sequences and the way those sequences occurred across donors. In an earlier analysis of over 550 of the donors, high-throughput TCR beta sequencing was used to judge whether each TCR beta V gene segment behaved as functional or pseudogenic. Donor age, sex, ethnicity and CMV serostatus were compiled alongside the repertoire data. Genome-wide SNP genotypes for about 65% of the roughly 700 donors were used in a later genetic analysis, which treated that subset as a discovery cohort. All discovery cohort repertoires had been generated on a single sequencing platform. Both class I and class II loci were covered by HLA typing, at four-digit resolution. Typing coverage differed by locus: A, B, C, DRB1 and DQB1 were typed in roughly 620-630 donors, DQA1 in 522, DPA1 in approximately 610, and DPB1 in just under 490. A handful of DR-DQ haplotypes were treated as single units for association and clustering because of strong linkage in the cohort. On average, 235,054 unique TCR beta nucleotide sequences were sequenced per donor among 350 to 400 genotyped donors of the cohort, with roughly a sixth of those sequences being non-productive. Overall study outcomes, separate from this receptor: The 87-base-pair reads could not distinguish some IMGT-functional V segments, including TRBV6-2 and TRBV6-3, so those segments were excluded. A total of roughly 160 TCR beta chains were listed by the study as associated with cytomegalovirus. Three of the identified cytomegalovirus-associated TCR beta chains were confirmed in vitro to be specific for cytomegalovirus antigens. Because HLA typing was missing for some donors at each locus, association tests included only the typed subset. A later analysis found that TCR association rates varied across HLA loci, with DRB1 alleles showing the most associated TCRs and HLA-C alleles the fewest. Several of the top co-occurrence clusters appeared to be linked to parvovirus B19, influenza, CMV and Epstein-Barr virus, according to a later analysis. Presence/absence analyses assumed roughly uniform sequencing depth across donors, an assumption that may not hold. Immune exposure information for the cohort was limited to CMV serostatus. An earlier analysis of approximately 530 of the donors showed that most TCR beta V segments appeared in productive rearrangements either about 90% or about 30% of the time, which broadly matched IMGT annotations. The classifier was reported to diagnose cytomegalovirus status with high specificity and sensitivity in both the original and validation cohorts. Linkage disequilibrium might explain the correlated functional status among segregating V segments, but an unknown experimental factor could not be excluded. Most TCR sequences were observed very rarely across donors, whereas some public TCRs were present in many individuals. A further reported finding was that TCR beta sequences accurately predicted the HLA-A and HLA-B alleles for most subjects in the first cohort. A later analysis associated around 16,000 TCR beta sequences with specific HLA alleles at a false discovery rate of 0.05. In a later genetic analysis, a missense DCLRE1C variant was associated with V-gene and J-gene trimming of TCR beta chains, and the association was replicated in an independent cohort. In a later analysis, HLA-associated TCR beta chains showed more clonal expansion and lower generation probabilities than non-associated chains that were equally common. Only TCR beta chains were sequenced in this cohort, and the absence of alpha or paired-chain data limited detectable features. A group of highly shared sequence variants was considered likely to be a technical artifact of the sequencing pipeline. In a later analysis, most CMV-associated TCR beta chains were found to appear HLA-restricted, with HLA associations seemingly driven largely by CMV exposure. Because counts were too low, roughly 18 rarely observed V segments, including chromosome 9 orphons, were left out of the earlier analysis of over 550 of the donors. When HLA alleles, especially DR and DQ, strongly co-occurred, TCR associations were difficult to assign to individual alleles. According to the authors, the approach could potentially be generalized to other disease states and immunological phenotypes. In a later genetic analysis, fewer N-insertions in productive TCRs were reported among donors in an Asian-associated ancestry cluster than the 666-donor mean.

The cohort consisted of some 730 healthy bone marrow donors. At the time of sampling, every cohort member was nominally healthy, though immune exposures that went unrecorded were likely present. The donor tested CMV seropositive and was one of the 289 seropositive cohort members. A peripheral blood sample was collected from each donor, and TCR beta sequencing was performed on peripheral blood mononuclear cells. Genomic DNA extraction from the blood cell samples was performed with the Qiagen DNeasy Blood Extraction Kit. The chain employs TRBV11-2 and TRBJ2-7; no D segment can be confidently identified. The sequence derives from a woman between 45 and 60 years old in good health and CMV-seropositive. The sample was PBMCs. The CDR3 is CASSYDWSEQYF. In nucleotide form, the sequence is TGTGCCAGCAGTTACGACTGGTCCGAGCAGTACTTC.